Shown below are 9 T cell receptor beta chains from a single sample sequenced in a study of T cell responses to AZD1222 COVID-19 vaccine. Clones were read by immunoSEQ multiplex PCR, and TCRdb kept only the in-frame ones, dropping some. Among over 75,000 clones listed, about 92% were seen once. Specimen: peripheral blood, collected on day 0 of AZD1222 vaccination. Receptors were obtained from an adult in good health.

The rearrangement links TRBV19 to TRBJ2-3; D may be TRBD2 (7 bases). Deletions cut 6 bases from V and 3 bases from J, with 10 bases between. CDR3 length equals 13 residues. Germline V gene sequence: CDR1 LNHDA, CDR2 SQIVND (reference sequence). The CDR3 loop is CASRAGATDTQYF. The CDR3, as DNA: TGTGCCAGTAGGGCGGGGGCGACAGATACGCAGTATTTT.

The rearrangement uses TRBV7-9 and TRBJ2-1; 7 positions match TRBD2. J was trimmed by 6 bases and V by 0 bases; bases with no gene match: 5. Germline V lookup: CDR1 SEHNR, CDR2 FQNEAQ (reference sequence). This CDR3 comprises 15 residues. The CDR3, as DNA: TGTGCCAGCAGCTTAGCGGGAGGGATGGTCAATGAGCAGTTCTTC. This codes for CASSLAGGMVNEQFF.

The chain is built from TRBV19 and TRBJ2-1; D call uncertain. CDR1 LNHDA and CDR2 SQIVND come from the germline V gene (reference sequence). The ends were cut back, 0 bases at V and 9 bases at J, with 18 bases in the middle. This CDR3 has 16 amino acids. The DNA for the CDR3 is TGTGCCAGTAGTATAGAATGGTCAACACGTAGCCTTGAGCAGTTCTTC. Its translation: CASSIEWSTRSLEQFF.

This chain connects TRBV21-1 to TRBJ1-1; the table's D call, TRBD1, has no DNA check behind it. TRBV21-1 is shown as a pseudogene. The CDR3 has 16 amino acids. The CDR3 nucleotides are TGTGCCAGCAGCACCCGGACAGGGGGCATGAACACTGAAGCTTTCTTT. Encoded protein: CASSTRTGGMNTEAFF.

The chain employs TRBV5-5 and TRBJ1-1; 10 nucleotides line up with TRBD1. There are 16 residues in the CDR3. Losses at the gene ends were 5 bases for V and 7 bases for J; bases not matched to a gene: 14. Germline V gene lookup returns CDR1 SGHKS and CDR2 YYEKEE (reference sequence). The DNA for the CDR3 is TGTGCCAGCAGACCGGGACAGGGGCTCCGGAGCGGTGAAGCTTTCTTT. Its protein product is CASRPGQGLRSGEAFF.

This clone showed up just once. V gene TRBV19 combines with J gene TRBJ2-2, with 14 bases fitting TRBD2. Germline CDR1 LNHDA, CDR2 SQIVND (reference sequence). V lost 8 bases and J lost 3; bases outside the gene matches: 11. CDR3 length: 18 amino acids. For the CDR3, the DNA is TGTGCCAGTGGGGACCAGGGACTAGCGGGAGTTTACACCGGGGAGCTGTTTTTT. Translation gives CASGDQGLAGVYTGELFF.

The V call is TRBV2, the J call TRBJ1-4; D not resolved. V lost 2 bases to trimming and J lost 0 bases, with 7 bases between them. Germline assignment: CDR1 SNHLY and CDR2 FYNNEI. The CDR3 spans 15 residues. CDR3 sequence: CASSEFVATNEKLFF. DNA of the CDR3: TGTGCCAGCAGTGAATTTGTTGCAACTAATGAAAAACTGTTTTTT.

The rearrangement joins TRBV28 to TRBJ2-3; D not certain. V lost 5 bases and J 6 bases, leaving 12 bases between the germline ends. Germline values: CDR1 MDHEN, CDR2 SYDVKM. The CDR3 is 13 residues long. CDR3 in amino acids: CASSQASADTQYF. CDR3 coding DNA: TGTGCCAGCAGTCAAGCGTCCGCGGATACGCAGTATTTT.

V gene TRBV4-2 combines with J gene TRBJ1-5, with D perhaps matching TRBD1 (5 bases). CDR1 is LGHNA, CDR2 YNFKEQ, per germline. The CDR3 is 14 residues long. V was pared by 4 bases and J by 7 bases, with 14 bases between. DNA for the CDR3: TGTGCCAGCAGCCGCCAGGGTTTGGGACAGCCCCAGCATTTT. Its translation is CASSRQGLGQPQHF.